The T cell receptor (beta chain) described here comes from a study of blood T cell repertoires in COVID-19. In germline, CDR1 is LNHDA, CDR2 SQIVND (reference sequence). The CDR3 has 13 amino acids. Trimming pared 4 bases from V and 5 bases from J, leaving 9 bases between. This clone was detected once. Original processing notes: Amplification from reference gene primers served as the basis for estimated nucleated cell counts. The data were produced by immunoSEQ multiplex PCR, yet TCRdb's version contains in-frame clones alone and is incomplete. V and J calls plus clone size are reproduced from that table; the DNA served to infer D and trimming. Altogether hundreds of thousands of clones are present, roughly 84% being singletons, with the ten largest covering around a sixth.

The chain couples TRBV19 to TRBJ2-1; weak D call: TRBD1 (6 bases). The sample taken for sequencing was peripheral blood. The clonotype originates from a woman of 80 years or more with active or convalescent COVID-19. As DNA, the CDR3 is TGTGCCAGTAGTAGAACAGGGAACAATGAGCAGTTCTTC. Protein product: CASSRTGNNEQFF.